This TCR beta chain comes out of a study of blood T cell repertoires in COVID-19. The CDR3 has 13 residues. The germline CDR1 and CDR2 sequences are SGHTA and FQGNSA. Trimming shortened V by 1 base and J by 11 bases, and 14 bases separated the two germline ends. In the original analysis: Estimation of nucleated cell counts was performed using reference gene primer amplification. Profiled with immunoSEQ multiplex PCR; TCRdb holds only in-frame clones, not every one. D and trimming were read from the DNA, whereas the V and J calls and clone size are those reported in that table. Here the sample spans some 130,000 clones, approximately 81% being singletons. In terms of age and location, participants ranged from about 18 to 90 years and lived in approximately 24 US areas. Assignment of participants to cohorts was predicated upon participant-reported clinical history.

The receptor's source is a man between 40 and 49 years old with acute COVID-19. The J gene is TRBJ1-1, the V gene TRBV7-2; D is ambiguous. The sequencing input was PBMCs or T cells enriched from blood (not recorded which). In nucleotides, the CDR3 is TGTGCCAGCAGCTTAGACCTGGACTCCCGGGCTTTCTTT. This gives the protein CASSLDLDSRAFF.